A single TCR beta chain is shown here with its context. The sample belongs to a study of cytomegalovirus exposure and HLA in healthy donors. Vbeta (60) and Jbeta (13) primers were used in the PCR. Sequencing used immunoSEQ multiplex PCR; TCRdb keeps in-frame clones, though not all of them. The listing contains approximately 100,000 clones. The V segment lost 4 bases and the J segment 5 bases; nucleotides outside the gene matches: 6. The CDR3 runs 15 residues. The V gene's germline CDR1 is SGHRS and CDR2 YFSETQ. The gene calls are TRBV5-1 and TRBJ2-1; TRBD2 matches 10 bases. Sequences were obtained from PBMCs. The source is a man aged 50 to 60 in good health and CMV-seronegative. The CDR3 region is CASSPGLADDNEQFF. The CDR3 coding sequence is TGCGCCAGCAGCCCAGGACTAGCGGATGACAATGAGCAGTTCTTC.